The sequence of this TCR beta chain was determined in a study of blood T cell repertoires in COVID-19 (TCRdb year 2020). About the study as a whole: The collaborator samples originated in the United States, Italy and Spain and spanned the acute and convalescent phases of COVID-19. Deeply sampled blood TCRbeta repertoires from subjects exposed to, actively infected with, or recovered from COVID-19 were included in the dataset. HLA class I and class II types, where available, came from metadata supplied by the sample provider rather than from assay-based typing. The sample metadata nearly always contained a de-identified subject ID, COVID-19 status, age in years and sex. The repertoires were made available in a free public database intended to serve as a resource for research on the immune response to SARS-CoV-2. The material from the prospective study consisted of cDNA or gDNA derived from T cells, B-cell-depleted T cells, or PBMCs. The samples were drawn from two sources: the first 160 participants of the ongoing ImmuneRACE study, and 950 to 1,500 subjects contributed by 6 global collaborators. The research as a whole found: How much clinical and demographic metadata was included differed by source and by participant, and the metadata was provided uncurated.

As to this clone: What antigen it recognizes has not been identified. No much larger clonotype is one base removed from it; base qualities were not supplied.

TCRbeta CDR3 regions were amplified from genomic DNA by means of the immunoSEQ Assay, a bias-controlled multiplex PCR. In the authors' own workflow: The number of nucleated cells in each sample was estimated from the amplification of reference gene primers within the assay. To quantify the absolute abundance of each unique TCRbeta CDR3 rearrangement, sequence reads were collapsed and filtered. Productive Simpson clonality was computed per sample as the square root of Simpson's diversity index over productive rearrangements. TCRdb re-hosts the immuneACCESS table, in-frame sequences only. Its copies lack some clones; in the studies checked, an unresolved V gene accounts for under half of them, and the cause for the rest is not known. The V and J calls and clone size are taken from that table; D and trimming were inferred from the DNA. The sample table contains about 250,000 clones; only one count was recorded for around 82% of them. Just over 8.5% of the sample is held by the ten biggest clonotypes.

The collaborating institutions used their own protocols to collect whole blood in K2EDTA tubes. For TCRbeta analysis, collaborator samples were shipped as frozen whole blood, as isolated PBMCs, or as DNA extracted from either sample type. The junction carries 12 bases between V and J, which are trimmed by 0 bases and 4 bases respectively. Per the germline V gene, SGHDN is the CDR1 and FVKESK is the CDR2. The CDR3 holds 15 amino acids from the cysteine to the phenylalanine. Only CDR3 DNA is held: 45 bases, read in frame from base 1. Material for sequencing was peripheral blood. The V and J genes are TRBV14 and TRBJ1-1, with no reliable assignment of the D segment. The source of this sequence is a man in his forties with active or convalescent COVID-19. The CDR3 region has the sequence CASSQERGRITEAFF. Here is the DNA: TGTGCCAGCAGCCAAGAAAGAGGGCGGATCACTGAAGCTTTCTTT.